This TCR beta chain was sequenced in a study of CD8 T cells in Susac syndrome. TCR beta was sequenced from blood CD8+ and CD4+ T cells. TEMRA cells were FACS-enriched, with CD8+ and CD4+ T cells isolated negatively. RNA in amounts of roughly 0.5 to 1 ug was reverse transcribed with random hexamers. TCRdb recomputed calls from the immunoSEQ multiplex PCR reads with MiXCR, one row per CDR3 protein. The sample has 110,000 to 150,000 distinct CDR3 sequences; around 94% are singletons. The specimen sequenced was CD8+ T cells from PBMCs. The sequence was collected from a human donor in good health.

In DNA, the CDR3 is TGTGCCAGCAGTTCACAGGGACTCAATCAGCCCCAGCATTTT. Protein: CASSSQGLNQPQHF. The chain couples TRBV27 to TRBJ1-5, with D perhaps matching TRBD1 (6 bases). The CDR3 consists of 14 residues. The ends were cut back, 4 bases at V and 3 bases at J, with 10 bases in the middle. Germline V lookup: CDR1 MNHEY, CDR2 SMNVEV (reference sequence).